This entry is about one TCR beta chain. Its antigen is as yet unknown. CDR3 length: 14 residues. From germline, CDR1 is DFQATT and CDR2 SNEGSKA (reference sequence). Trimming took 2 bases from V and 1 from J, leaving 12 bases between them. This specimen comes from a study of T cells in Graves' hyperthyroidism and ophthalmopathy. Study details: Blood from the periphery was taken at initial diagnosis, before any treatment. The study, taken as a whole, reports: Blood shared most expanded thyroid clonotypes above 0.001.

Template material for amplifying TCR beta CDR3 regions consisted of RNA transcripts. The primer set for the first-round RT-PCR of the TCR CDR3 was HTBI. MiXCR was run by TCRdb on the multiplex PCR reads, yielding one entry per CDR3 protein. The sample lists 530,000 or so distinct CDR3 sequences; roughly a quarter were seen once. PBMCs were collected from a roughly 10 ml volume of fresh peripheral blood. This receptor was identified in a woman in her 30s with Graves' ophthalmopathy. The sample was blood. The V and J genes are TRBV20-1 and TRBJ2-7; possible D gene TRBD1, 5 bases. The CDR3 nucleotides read TGCAGTGCTAGACCATGGGGCAATTCCTACGAGCAGTACTTC. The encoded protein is CSARPWGNSYEQYF.